One and the same sample provided the 25 T cell receptor beta chains below, sequenced in a study of tumor-infiltrating lymphocytes in primary liver carcinoma. Co-extracted RNA and DNA came from roughly 20-30 mg of unsorted bulk tissue. Synthesis of TCR beta cDNA was carried out from 500 ng total RNA with a constant-region primer. What produced the TCR beta libraries was three nested multiplex PCR rounds using slightly modified ARM-PCR. In the first two PCR rounds, TRBV1-TRBV30 forward primers were paired with a C-beta reverse primer, and each round lasted approximately 10 cycles. TCRdb used MiXCR to reprocess the multiplex PCR reads, holding one entry per CDR3 protein. The sample includes approximately 120,000 distinct CDR3 sequences, 64% of them seen just once. Specimen: liver tumor tissue from sampling region 3. The subset is: tumor region T3, left-lateral pole. All receptors come from an older woman with primary liver carcinoma and hepatitis B virus infection.

The V and J genes are TRBV12-3 or TRBV12-4 and TRBJ2-1, with 8 bases identical to TRBD2. J gave up 8 bases and V 11 bases, and 11 bases lay outside the gene matches. The CDR3 covers 13 residues. CDR3 residues: CAGAEVAGHEQFF. The CDR3 DNA reads TGTGCCGGCGCCGAAGTAGCGGGACATGAGCAGTTCTTC.

The chain couples TRBV11-2 to TRBJ2-3, with 7 bases matching TRBD1. Germline V gives CDR1 SGHAT, CDR2 FQNNGV. This CDR3 comprises 13 residues. After removal of 6 bases from V and 12 bases from J, the junction contained 12 bases not matched to a gene. This CDR3 is CASSSGGGIYQYF. The CDR3 nucleotides are TGTGCCAGCAGTTCAGGGGGTGGGATTTACCAGTATTTT.

Points on this clonotype: A much more abundant neighbour one base away suggests this may be a read error. The CDR3 ends on some other residue instead of the conserved phenylalanine or tryptophan, so this is likely a read error. The chain combines TRBV12-3 or TRBV12-4 with TRBJ2-3, with a weak D call TRBD2 (6 bases). V was cut by 8 bases and J by 8 bases, with 14 bases left in between. This CDR3 has 12 residues. The CDR3 nucleotides read TGTGCCAGCGACCCCGGGGGAACTACGCAGTATCTT. It specifies CASDPGGTTQYL.

Remarks on this clonotype: The junction departs from the called germline gene at one end, perhaps through a read error. The rearrangement joins TRBV5-4 to TRBJ2-3; 8 bases are a match to TRBD2. Germline V gene sequence: CDR1 SGHNT, CDR2 YYREEE (reference sequence). The CDR3 has 16 amino acids. The CDR3 region has the DNA TGTGACAGCAGCTTGGAAGCGGGAGTGGTAGCGGATACGCAGTATTTT. It codes for CDSSLEAGVVADTQYF.

J is TRBJ2-7 and V is TRBV11-2; D is unclear. CDR1 and CDR2 from the germline V gene are SGHAT and FQNNGV. Trimming stripped 5 bases from V and 7 bases from J, with 9 bases between. The CDR3 extends over 11 amino acids. CDR3 in amino acids: CASSGNYEQYF. CDR3 sequence (DNA): TGTGCCAGCAGCGGGAACTATGAGCAGTACTTC.

In the case of this clonotype: Compared with germline, one end of the junction differs, possibly owing to a read error. The J gene is TRBJ1-2, the V gene TRBV11-2, with 8 bases aligning to TRBD1. In germline, CDR1 is SGHAT, CDR2 FQNNGV. CDR3 size: 13 residues. The CDR3 DNA follows: TGTGCTAGCAGCCTTGACAGGGGAGGGGACTACACCTTC. Protein sequence: CASSLDRGGDYTF. Full variable domain (outside the CDR3, taken from reference TRBV11-2 and TRBJ1-2): EAGVAQSPRYKIIEKRQSVAFWCNPISGHATLYWYQQILGQGPKLLIQFQNNGVVDDSQLPKDRFSAERLKGVDSTLKIQPAKLEDSAVYLCASSLDRGGDYTFGSGTRLTVV.

This clonotype has just a few counts. This may arise from a read error, as a much more abundant clone is one base away. A read error is likely, as this CDR3 ends without the conserved phenylalanine or tryptophan. The chain is built from TRBV4-1 and TRBJ1-5, with 7 bases fitting TRBD1. Germline V gene data show CDR1 as MGHRA and CDR2 as YSYEKL. Trimming cost V 4 bases and J 4 bases; bases outside gene matches: 13. The CDR3 covers 17 residues. CDR3 loop: CASSPRQGVTLNQPQHS. CDR3 nucleotide sequence: TGCGCCAGCAGCCCTCGACAGGGAGTAACCCTTAATCAGCCCCAGCATTCT.

A word on this clonotype: The junction differs from germline at one of its ends, possibly a read error. V is TRBV5-1 and J is TRBJ2-5; TRBD2 matches 11 bases. Germline V lookup: CDR1 SGHRS, CDR2 YFSETQ. The CDR3 is 15 amino acids. This CDR3 reads CVSSPASGRLRTQYF. In nucleotides, the CDR3 is TGCGTCAGCAGCCCAGCTAGCGGGAGGCTTCGGACCCAGTACTTC.

To note about this clonotype: One junction end disagrees with the germline gene, perhaps due to a read error. This chain joins TRBV6-1 and TRBJ2-2; 7 nucleotides line up with TRBD2. The germline CDR1 and CDR2 sequences are MNHNS and SASEGT. This CDR3 is built from 16 residues. The chain's CDR3 is CASSEGAGLNSGELSF. CDR3 nucleotides: TGTGCCAGCAGTGAAGGGGCTGGTCTGAACAGCGGGGAGCTGTCTTTT.

The J gene is TRBJ2-3, the V gene TRBV6-6; no clear D gene. V lost 4 bases and J 8 bases, leaving 10 bases between the germline ends. Germline V lookup: CDR1 MNHNY, CDR2 SVGAGI (reference sequence). There are 12 residues in the CDR3. In DNA, the CDR3 is TGTGCCAGCAGTTTGGGCAAAGGTACGCAGTATTTT. It codes for CASSLGKGTQYF.

With respect to this clonotype: No conserved phenylalanine or tryptophan is present at the end of the CDR3, so a read error is the likely explanation. The chain carries TRBV29-1 and TRBJ2-3; 8 bases are shared with TRBD1. The CDR3 runs 14 residues. Germline-derived CDR1 and CDR2 are SQVTM and ANQGSEA. The CDR3 DNA is TGCTGCGTTGGGGACAGGACTCTCACAGATACGCAGTATTCT. This translates into CCVGDRTLTDTQYS.

Turning to this clonotype: As the CDR3 is not closed by the conserved phenylalanine or tryptophan, this likely results from a read error. The chain employs TRBV5-8 and TRBJ1-5; no reliable D call. The CDR3 spans 13 residues. Trimming removed 7 bases at V and 4 bases at J, with 12 bases between. Germline values: CDR1 SGHTS, CDR2 YDEGEE. The CDR3 coding sequence is TGTGCCAGCGGCATCGACACAAATCAGCCCCAGCATCTT. It is translated as CASGIDTNQPQHL.

A remark on this clonotype: Germline and junction disagree at one end, which may indicate a read error. The chain combines TRBV5-1 with TRBJ2-4, with D uncertain. Germline-derived CDR1 and CDR2 are SGHRS and YFSETQ. The CDR3 sequence is 13 residues long. Here the CDR3 DNA reads TGCGCCAGCAGCTTGGACGGCCAAAACGTTCAGTACTTC. It codes for CASSLDGQNVQYF. Full variable domain (rest looked up from reference TRBV5-1 and TRBJ2-4): KAGVTQTPRYLIKTRGQQVTLSCSPISGHRSVSWYQQTPGQGLQFLFEYFSETQRNKGNFPGRFSGRQFSNSRSEMNVSTLELGDSALYLCASSLDGQNVQYFGAGTRLSVL.

This clonotype was seen ten or more times. The chain couples TRBV29-1 to TRBJ2-7; a possible D gene is TRBD2 (6 bases). The V end was cut by 4 bases, the J end by 6 bases, with 7 bases between. There are 10 residues in the CDR3. Germline lookup yields CDR1 SQVTM and CDR2 ANQGSEA. CDR3 sequence: CSVGGTEQYF. CDR3 in DNA: TGCAGCGTTGGCGGGACCGAGCAGTACTTC.

This clonotype was detected many times. The chain has TRBV29-1 and TRBJ2-5; maybe TRBD2 (6 bases). The CDR3 has 13 residues. The V end lost 7 bases, the J end lost 9 bases, and 21 bases lay between the germline ends. The germline gives CDR1 SQVTM, CDR2 ANQGSEA. CDR3 amino acids: CSGGTPSTGAQYF. The CDR3 DNA is TGCAGCGGAGGGACTCCCTCTACCGGGGCCCAGTACTTC.

J is TRBJ2-7 and V is TRBV10-2; TRBD2 matches 10 bases. Trimming cost V 7 bases and J 2 bases; bases outside gene matches: 20. CDR3 length: 19 amino acids. Germline CDR1 and CDR2: WSHSY and SAAADI. CDR3 bases: TGCGCCAGCACTCCTTGGGGTAGCGGGAGGAATGTGGCGACCTACGAGCAGTACTTC. Amino acid sequence: CASTPWGSGRNVATYEQYF.

With respect to this clonotype: The junction shows a germline mismatch at one end, possibly a read error. The chain couples TRBV20-1 to TRBJ2-3, with 9 bases identical to TRBD2. The length of the CDR3 is 16 residues. From germline, CDR1 is DFQATT and CDR2 SNEGSKA (reference sequence). The CDR3: CSARPHLAGETDTQYF. In DNA form, the CDR3 reads TGTAGTGCTAGACCGCACTTAGCGGGAGAAACAGATACGCAGTATTTT.

The J gene is TRBJ1-2, the V gene TRBV9; the D gene is possibly TRBD1 (5 bases). In germline, CDR1 is SGDLS, CDR2 YYNGEE. The CDR3 totals 14 residues. V lost 0 bases and J lost 5, with 11 bases in between. The CDR3 coding sequence is TGTGCCAGCAGCGTAGCACCGGGGGGTTATGGCTACACCTTC. Translating it yields CASSVAPGGYGYTF.

For this clonotype: Compared with germline, one end of the junction differs, possibly owing to a read error. The chain uses TRBV29-1 and TRBJ2-5; 9 bases line up with TRBD2. This CDR3 is 14 amino acids long. Germline lookup yields CDR1 SQVTM and CDR2 ANQGSEA. The CDR3 loop is CSVGGGGAPEAQYF. CDR3 DNA: TGCAGCGTTGGAGGCGGGGGGGCCCCAGAGGCCCAGTACTTC.

Turning to this clonotype: Being one base from a much bigger clone, this may be a read error. V and J are TRBV5-1 and TRBJ1-1; D is unresolved. Trimming cost V 5 bases and J 1 base, with 15 bases left between them. This CDR3 spans 15 amino acids. Germline assignment: CDR1 SGHRS and CDR2 YFSETQ. The CDR3 loop reads CASRVENKKNTEAFF. The CDR3 DNA follows: TGCGCCAGCAGGGTCGAGAACAAAAAGAACACTGAAGCTTTCTTT.

This chain joins TRBV7-2 and TRBJ2-7, with 7 nucleotides matching TRBD2. Germline assignment: CDR1 SGHTA and CDR2 FQGNSA. The CDR3 runs to 14 residues. V gave up 3 bases and J gave up 9 bases; unmatched junction bases: 11. Written as DNA, the CDR3 is TGTGCCAGCAGCTTGTCGAGCGGGATAGGCGGGCAGTACTTC. Translated: CASSLSSGIGGQYF.

This clonotype was seen once. An end of the junction does not agree with germline; a read error may underlie this. The chain recombines TRBV4-2 with TRBJ1-1, with unresolved D. This CDR3 region has 14 residues. In germline, CDR1 is LGHNA, CDR2 YNFKEQ. In DNA, the CDR3 is TGTGCCAGCTGTCGTACACGGGATAACACTGAAGCTTTCTTC. Amino acid sequence: CASCRTRDNTEAFF.

On this clonotype: A read error may explain this, as a much larger clone is one base away. The chain carries TRBV29-1 and TRBJ1-1; D gene ambiguous. Germline V gene data show CDR1 as SQVTM and CDR2 as ANQGSEA. CDR3 length equals 15 residues. The CDR3 sequence: CSVAKPRLVNIEAFF. In DNA form, the CDR3 reads TGCAGCGTTGCAAAACCAAGATTAGTGAACATTGAAGCTTTCTTT.

The table lists this clonotype with a count of one. The CDR3 does not close with the conserved phenylalanine or tryptophan, likely indicating a read error. Written as DNA, the CDR3 is TGTGCCAGCAGTCCCCCTAACGCAGCAACCTACGAGCAGTACTTA. This translates into CASSPPNAATYEQYL. V usage is TRBV11-2 and J usage is TRBJ2-7; D not certain. V lost 6 bases, J lost 2 bases, and 17 bases lay in between. CDR3 length: 15 residues. CDR1 SGHAT and CDR2 FQNNGV come from the germline V gene.

This clonotype was counted ten times or more. The chain links TRBV5-5 to TRBJ1-3; no clear D gene. The CDR3 sequence is 17 residues long. With 4 bases removed from V and 0 bases from J, the gap between germline ends came to 17 bases. Germline CDR1 SGHKS, CDR2 YYEKEE (reference sequence). CDR3 coding DNA: TGTGCCAGCAGCCCGGTGGGCCAAGCCTTCTCTGGAAACACCATATATTTT. Translated: CASSPVGQAFSGNTIYF.